This TCR beta chain came from a study of cytomegalovirus exposure and HLA in healthy donors. Study-level findings and limits: Three of the chains that were CMV-associated were confirmed in vitro to be specific for CMV antigens. As was reported, the classifier diagnosed cytomegalovirus status with high specificity and sensitivity.

The germline gives CDR1 MDHEN, CDR2 SYDVKM. CDR3 size: 10 residues. Method: immunoSEQ multiplex PCR; TCRdb's copy keeps in-frame clones and lacks some. This table holds about 200,000 clones, about 81% found once. Concerning this clone itself: Its target is not known.

The rearrangement joins TRBV28 to TRBJ2-7, with D unclear. This TCR came from a woman in her 30s in good health and CMV-seronegative. What was sequenced was PBMCs. The CDR3 loop is CASADYEQYF. CDR3 nucleotide sequence: TGTGCGAGCGCGGACTACGAGCAGTACTTC.